The present entry profiles one T cell receptor (beta chain) with its context. What it binds is unknown. Sequenced by immunoSEQ multiplex PCR; TCRdb stores in-frame clones only, minus some. The sample shows over 100,000 clones, approximately 95% of them seen only once. The data originate from a study of graft-versus-host responses after intestinal transplantation. Study in general: Grafts were multivisceral, liver-intestinal, or isolated intestinal. The whole recipient group had anti-thymocyte globulin induction followed by tacrolimus and steroids for roughly 3 years.

Looked up from germline, CDR1 is WSHSY and CDR2 is SAAADI. The CDR3 has 12 amino acids. V was pared by 8 bases and J by 2 bases, with 3 bases of the junction left unmatched. This sequence was found in a human donor who received an intestinal transplant. The genes are TRBV10-2 and TRBJ2-7, with 7 positions matching TRBD2. This specimen was unstimulated CD8+ T cells sorted from spleen or lymph node cells, taken before intestinal transplant. The CDR3 DNA reads TGCGCCAGCGGGAGGGGCGCCTACGAGCAGTACTTC. This encodes CASGRGAYEQYF.